This is a list of T cell receptor beta chains from one sample in a study of blood T cell repertoires in COVID-19. Clones were sequenced by immunoSEQ multiplex PCR, and TCRdb holds only the in-frame ones, with some missing. The repertoire holds 45,000 to 60,000 clones, 70% to 90% seen once, with approximately 12% in the top ten. Material for sequencing was peripheral blood. The receptors here all came from a man in his 70s with active COVID-19. Each CDR3 is given with its conserved first and last residue. D genes are given only for firm matches. Not every row has a clone size; where given, it reads once, few, many or a size class.

CDR3 DNA: TGTGCCAGCAGCTTAGCTAGCGGGGGAAATGAGCAGTTCTTC; CDR3 protein: CASSLASGGNEQFF; J gene: TRBJ2-1; V gene: TRBV7-6; clone size: NA; D gene: TRBD2
CDR3 DNA: TGTGCCAGCAGCGTTACGACAAGCTCCTACAATGAGCAGTTCTTC; CDR3 protein: CASSVTTSSYNEQFF; J gene: TRBJ2-1; V gene: TRBV11-2; clone size: NA; D gene: NA
CDR3 DNA: TGTGCCAGCAGCATCGTCGGGGGACTCGGGGGCTACACCTTC; CDR3 protein: CASSIVGGLGGYTF; J gene: TRBJ1-2; V gene: TRBV5-8; clone size: NA; D gene: NA
CDR3 DNA: TGTGCCAGCAGTGAAACAGGGGGCAGGCAGCCCCAGCATTTT; CDR3 protein: CASSETGGRQPQHF; J gene: TRBJ1-5; V gene: TRBV6-1; clone size: once; D gene: TRBD1
CDR3 DNA: TGTGCCAGCATCCCGGGGGGAAGGGGCAACTATGGCTACACCTTC; CDR3 protein: CASIPGGRGNYGYTF; J gene: TRBJ1-2; V gene: TRBV25-1; clone size: NA; D gene: NA
CDR3 DNA: TGTGCCACCAGCAGTCCGGGACAGGGGGCCGGGGGTGAAGCTTTCTTT; CDR3 protein: CATSSPGQGAGGEAFF; J gene: TRBJ1-1; V gene: TRBV15; clone size: NA; D gene: TRBD1
CDR3 DNA: TGTGCCAGCAGCTTAGACGGTCCCACCTACGAGCAGTACTTC; CDR3 protein: CASSLDGPTYEQYF; J gene: TRBJ2-7; V gene: TRBV11-3; clone size: NA; D gene: NA
CDR3 DNA: TGTGCCAGCTCACCACAAGTAGGGGAGGGTGAGCAGTTCTTC; CDR3 protein: CASSPQVGEGEQFF; J gene: TRBJ2-1; V gene: TRBV18; clone size: NA; D gene: TRBD2
CDR3 DNA: TGTGCCAGCAGCCCCGGACAGGGTCGCACTGAAGCTTTCTTT; CDR3 protein: CASSPGQGRTEAFF; J gene: TRBJ1-1; V gene: TRBV6-6; clone size: NA; D gene: TRBD1
CDR3 DNA: TGTGCCAGCAGTTACAAGGGGCGATGGGGCACTGAAGCTTTCTTT; CDR3 protein: CASSYKGRWGTEAFF; J gene: TRBJ1-1; V gene: TRBV6-5; clone size: NA; D gene: NA
CDR3 DNA: TGTGCCAGCAGACGGGGGACAGGTCTTGGGTACGAGCAGTACTTC; CDR3 protein: CASRRGTGLGYEQYF; J gene: TRBJ2-7; V gene: TRBV5-5; clone size: NA; D gene: TRBD1
CDR3 DNA: TGTGCCAGCAGCCAAATAACAGGGGCCACTGAAGCTTTCTTT; CDR3 protein: CASSQITGATEAFF; J gene: TRBJ1-1; V gene: TRBV3-1/TRBV3-2; clone size: NA; D gene: TRBD1
CDR3 DNA: TGTGCCAGCAGCGTCAGGGGGCCCTCAACCGGGGAGCTGTTTTTT; CDR3 protein: CASSVRGPSTGELFF; J gene: TRBJ2-2; V gene: TRBV5-6; clone size: NA; D gene: TRBD1
CDR3 DNA: TGTGCCAGCACCCTCGGGGTGTCCACCGGGGAGCTGTTTTTT; CDR3 protein: CASTLGVSTGELFF; J gene: TRBJ2-2; V gene: TRBV7-8; clone size: NA; D gene: NA
CDR3 DNA: TGCGCCAGCAGCAGTCCCCGGGACTATGAGCAGTTCTTC; CDR3 protein: CASSSPRDYEQFF; J gene: TRBJ2-1; V gene: TRBV5-1; clone size: few; D gene: NA
CDR3 DNA: TGCGCCAGCAGCTTGGAAAGGGGGGAAGCTTTCTTT; CDR3 protein: CASSLERGEAFF; J gene: TRBJ1-1; V gene: TRBV5-1; clone size: NA; D gene: NA
CDR3 DNA: TGTGCCAGCTCACCGCTAAGGGGGGGGCCTAACTATGGCTACACCTTC; CDR3 protein: CASSPLRGGPNYGYTF; J gene: TRBJ1-2; V gene: TRBV18; clone size: NA; D gene: NA
CDR3 DNA: TGTGCCAGCAGCCCGTCGCTAGCGGTATCCTACGAGCAGTACTTC; CDR3 protein: CASSPSLAVSYEQYF; J gene: TRBJ2-7; V gene: TRBV7-2; clone size: NA; D gene: TRBD2
CDR3 DNA: TGTGCCAGCAGGCCAGGGGGACAGGGGTTCTATGGCTACACCTTC; CDR3 protein: CASRPGGQGFYGYTF; J gene: TRBJ1-2; V gene: TRBV7-2; clone size: NA; D gene: TRBD1
CDR3 DNA: TGTGCCAGCAGCCCGTGGGGGCAGACTAGCACAGATACGCAGTATTTT; CDR3 protein: CASSPWGQTSTDTQYF; J gene: TRBJ2-3; V gene: TRBV11-2; clone size: once; D gene: NA
CDR3 DNA: TGTGCCAGCAGCTTAACCGCGGGGGGGCCCTACGAGCAGTACTTC; CDR3 protein: CASSLTAGGPYEQYF; J gene: TRBJ2-7; V gene: TRBV7-2; clone size: NA; D gene: TRBD2
CDR3 DNA: TGTGCCAGCAGTTATAGGAACAGGCAAAAACTGTTTTTT; CDR3 protein: CASSYRNRQKLFF; J gene: TRBJ1-4; V gene: TRBV6-5; clone size: NA; D gene: NA
CDR3 DNA: TGTGCCAGCTCACCAGCTTCCGGGACAGGCAATGAGCAGTTCTTC; CDR3 protein: CASSPASGTGNEQFF; J gene: TRBJ2-1; V gene: TRBV18; clone size: NA; D gene: TRBD1
CDR3 DNA: TGTGCCAGCTTCCAAGGACACGGATCAAACACCGGGGAGCTGTTTTTT; CDR3 protein: CASFQGHGSNTGELFF; J gene: TRBJ2-2; V gene: TRBV18; clone size: NA; D gene: NA
CDR3 DNA: TGTGCCAGCAGCTTACGAGGGGACTACAATCAGCCCCAGCATTTT; CDR3 protein: CASSLRGDYNQPQHF; J gene: TRBJ1-5; V gene: TRBV7-2; clone size: once; D gene: NA
CDR3 DNA: TGTGCCAGCAGCTTGGTAGAGACTATGAACACTGAAGCTTTCTTT; CDR3 protein: CASSLVETMNTEAFF; J gene: TRBJ1-1; V gene: TRBV5-5; clone size: NA; D gene: NA
CDR3 DNA: TGTGCCAGCAGCGACCGCACGAAACAGGGGCCTGGAAACACCATATATTTT; CDR3 protein: CASSDRTKQGPGNTIYF; J gene: TRBJ1-3; V gene: TRBV7-8; clone size: NA; D gene: TRBD1
CDR3 DNA: TGTGCCAGCAGCTTATTGGGGGGCAATGAGCAGTTCTTC; CDR3 protein: CASSLLGGNEQFF; J gene: TRBJ2-1; V gene: TRBV7-3; clone size: NA; D gene: NA
CDR3 DNA: TGTGCCAGTAGTGCAAGGGGAGGAGCCTCGAACACTGAAGCTTTCTTT; CDR3 protein: CASSARGGASNTEAFF; J gene: TRBJ1-1; V gene: TRBV19; clone size: NA; D gene: NA
CDR3 DNA: TGCGCCAGCAGCCCTGAGAAAGAGACCCAGTACTTC; CDR3 protein: CASSPEKETQYF; J gene: TRBJ2-5; V gene: TRBV4-3; clone size: NA; D gene: NA
CDR3 DNA: TGTGCCAGCAGCCAAGTTTCGGGGGGATCCTACAATGAGCAGTTCTTC; CDR3 protein: CASSQVSGGSYNEQFF; J gene: TRBJ2-1; V gene: TRBV14; clone size: NA; D gene: TRBD2
CDR3 DNA: TGTGCCAGCAGCTCGGGACAGGGGAACACCATATATTTT; CDR3 protein: CASSSGQGNTIYF; J gene: TRBJ1-3; V gene: TRBV7-3; clone size: NA; D gene: TRBD1
CDR3 DNA: TGTGCCAGCTCACTCGAGTCGGGAGACTATGGCTACACCTTC; CDR3 protein: CASSLESGDYGYTF; J gene: TRBJ1-2; V gene: TRBV6-4; clone size: NA; D gene: NA
CDR3 DNA: TGTGCCAGCAGCCACTCTCCAGGGACTAGCGGCCAAGAGACCCAGTACTTC; CDR3 protein: CASSHSPGTSGQETQYF; J gene: TRBJ2-5; V gene: TRBV5-6; clone size: NA; D gene: TRBD2